This record covers a single T cell receptor beta chain. J gave up 7 bases and V 5 bases, and 12 bases lay outside the gene matches. CDR3 length: 16 amino acids. Germline V CDR1 and CDR2: LNHDA, SQIVND (reference sequence). This sample was included in a study of blood T cell repertoires in COVID-19. Clones were sequenced by immunoSEQ multiplex PCR, and TCRdb holds only the in-frame ones, with some missing. The sample includes about 280,000 clones, around 85% of them seen just once. The TCR sequence derives from a woman between 45 and 60 years old who had recovered from COVID-19. V usage is TRBV19 and J usage is TRBJ2-1; 9 bases are a match to TRBD2. The sample consisted of PBMCs or T cells enriched from blood (not recorded which). The CDR3, as DNA: TGTGCCAGTAGTGGTTTGGCGGGAGGGGCTGGGAATGAGCAGTTCTTC. This gives the protein CASSGLAGGAGNEQFF.